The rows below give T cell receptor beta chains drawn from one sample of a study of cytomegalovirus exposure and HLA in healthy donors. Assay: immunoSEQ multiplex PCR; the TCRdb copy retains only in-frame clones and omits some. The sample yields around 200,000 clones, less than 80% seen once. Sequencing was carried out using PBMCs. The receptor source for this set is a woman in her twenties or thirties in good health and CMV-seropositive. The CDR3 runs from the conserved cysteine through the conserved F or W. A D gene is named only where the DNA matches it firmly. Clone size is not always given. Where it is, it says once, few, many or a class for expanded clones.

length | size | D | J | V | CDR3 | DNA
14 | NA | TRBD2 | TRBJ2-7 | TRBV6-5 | CASSLIAGGNEQYF | TGTGCCAGCAGCCTTATAGCGGGAGGGAACGAGCAGTACTTC
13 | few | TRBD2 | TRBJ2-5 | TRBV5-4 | CASRELAAETQYF | TGTGCCAGCAGGGAACTAGCGGCGGAGACCCAGTACTTC
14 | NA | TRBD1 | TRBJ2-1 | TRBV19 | CASRGTGGWNEQFF | TGTGCCAGTAGGGGGACAGGGGGGTGGAATGAGCAGTTCTTC
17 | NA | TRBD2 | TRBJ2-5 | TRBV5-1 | CASSSQPGLAVPETQYF | TGCGCCAGCAGCTCTCAACCCGGACTAGCGGTACCGGAGACCCAGTACTTC
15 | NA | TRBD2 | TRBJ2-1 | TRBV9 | CASSDSGSRYNEQFF | TGTGCCAGCAGCGACAGCGGGAGTAGATACAATGAGCAGTTCTTC
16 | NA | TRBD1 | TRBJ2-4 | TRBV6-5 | CASSLDRGPAKNIQYF | TGTGCCAGCAGTTTGGACAGGGGCCCAGCCAAAAACATTCAGTACTTC
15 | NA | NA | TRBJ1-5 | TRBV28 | CASSPDNYSNQPQHF | TGTGCCAGCAGTCCGGACAATTATAGCAATCAGCCCCAGCATTTT
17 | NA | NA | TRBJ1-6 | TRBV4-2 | CASSQEVQSSYNSPLHF | TGTGCCAGCAGCCAAGAAGTACAGAGCTCCTATAATTCACCCCTCCACTTT
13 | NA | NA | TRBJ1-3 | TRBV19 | CATRQVSGNTIYF | TGTGCCACCAGACAGGTCTCTGGAAACACCATATATTTT
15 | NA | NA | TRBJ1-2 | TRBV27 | CASRYRGNPLYGYTF | TGTGCCAGCAGGTATCGGGGGAACCCCCTTTATGGCTACACCTTC
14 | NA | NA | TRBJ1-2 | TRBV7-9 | CASRPSRGNYGYTF | TGTGCCAGCAGGCCTTCTAGGGGGAACTATGGCTACACCTTC
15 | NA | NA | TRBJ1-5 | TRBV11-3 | CASSSGEGTNQPQHF | TGTGCCAGCAGCTCGGGGGAAGGTACTAATCAGCCCCAGCATTTT
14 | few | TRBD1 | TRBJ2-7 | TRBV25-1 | CASGRTGRTYEQYF | TGTGCCAGCGGAAGGACAGGGCGGACCTACGAGCAGTACTTC
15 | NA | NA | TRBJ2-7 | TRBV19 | CASSIDRGGGYEQYF | TGTGCCAGTAGTATAGATCGGGGAGGGGGATACGAGCAGTACTTC
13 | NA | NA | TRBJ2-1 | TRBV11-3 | CASSTRGYNEQFF | TGTGCCAGCAGCACCCGGGGCTACAATGAGCAGTTCTTC
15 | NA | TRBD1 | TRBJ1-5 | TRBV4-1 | CASSQGTGGVQPQHF | TGCGCCAGCAGCCAGGGGACAGGGGGTGTTCAGCCCCAGCATTTT
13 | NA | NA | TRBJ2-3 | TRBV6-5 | CASKISGGDTQYF | TGTGCCAGCAAGATCTCAGGGGGGGATACGCAGTATTTT
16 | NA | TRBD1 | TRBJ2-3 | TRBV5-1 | CASSLGQGADTDTQYF | TGCGCCAGCAGCTTGGGGCAGGGGGCTGATACAGATACGCAGTATTTT
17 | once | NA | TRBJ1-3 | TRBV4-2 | CASSQDEQAFSGNTIYF | TGTGCCAGCAGCCAAGATGAGCAGGCATTCTCTGGAAACACCATATATTTT
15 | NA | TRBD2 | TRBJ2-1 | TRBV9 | CASSNREGTYNEQFF | TGTGCCAGCAGCAACCGGGAGGGGACCTACAATGAGCAGTTCTTC
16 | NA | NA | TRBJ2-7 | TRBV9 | CASSVNWDSGSYEQYF | TGTGCCAGCAGCGTAAACTGGGACTCGGGGAGCTACGAGCAGTACTTC
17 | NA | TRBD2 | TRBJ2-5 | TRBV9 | CASSVGGGARGEETQYF | TGTGCCAGCAGCGTAGGCGGGGGAGCTAGAGGGGAGGAGACCCAGTACTTC
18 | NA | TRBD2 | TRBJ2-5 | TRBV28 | CASSPTLREGRGAETQYF | TGTGCCAGCAGTCCTACTCTCAGGGAGGGGAGAGGTGCGGAGACCCAGTACTTC
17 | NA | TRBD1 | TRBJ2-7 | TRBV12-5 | CASGPNVPFDRGIEQYF | TGTGCTAGTGGTCCCAATGTCCCCTTCGACAGGGGGATCGAGCAGTACTTC
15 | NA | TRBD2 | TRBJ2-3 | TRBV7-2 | CASSPLPAGGDTQYF | TGTGCCAGCAGTCCCTTGCCAGCGGGGGGTGACACGCAGTATTTT
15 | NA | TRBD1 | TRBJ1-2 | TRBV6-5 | CASSSWTGGGLGYTF | TGTGCCAGCAGTTCCTGGACAGGGGGAGGGTTAGGCTACACCTTC
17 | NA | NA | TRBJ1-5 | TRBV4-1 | CASSQDATRGTYQPQHF | TGCGCCAGCAGCCAAGATGCGACCCGAGGGACATATCAGCCCCAGCATTTT
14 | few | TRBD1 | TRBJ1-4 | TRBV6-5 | CASRPTGFNEKLFF | TGTGCCAGCAGGCCGACAGGGTTTAATGAAAAACTGTTTTTT
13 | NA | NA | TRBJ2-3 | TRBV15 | CATSRVTADTQYF | TGTGCCACCAGCAGAGTAACGGCAGATACGCAGTATTTT
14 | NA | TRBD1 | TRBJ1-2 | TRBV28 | CASSPRQGPRGYTF | TGTGCCAGCAGTCCTCGACAGGGCCCGAGGGGCTACACCTTC
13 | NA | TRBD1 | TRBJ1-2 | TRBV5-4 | CASSLDRDLGYTF | TGTGCCAGCAGCCTAGACAGGGATTTGGGCTACACCTTC
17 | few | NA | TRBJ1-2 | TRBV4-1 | CASSQVGLQGESYGYTF | TGCGCCAGCAGCCAAGTGGGCTTACAAGGGGAAAGCTATGGCTACACCTTC
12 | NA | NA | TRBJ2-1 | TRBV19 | CASRGGLGPLFF | TGTGCCAGTAGGGGCGGGCTCGGCCCGTTGTTCTTC
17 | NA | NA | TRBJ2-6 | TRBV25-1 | CASSEGKTDSGANVLTF | TGTGCCAGCAGTGAAGGAAAGACAGACTCTGGGGCCAACGTCCTGACTTTC
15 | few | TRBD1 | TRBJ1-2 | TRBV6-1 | CASSALHRGSYGYTF | TGTGCCAGCAGTGCCCTTCACAGGGGCAGCTATGGCTACACCTTC
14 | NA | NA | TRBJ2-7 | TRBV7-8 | CASSATGKGYEQYF | TGTGCCAGCAGCGCTACAGGGAAAGGCTACGAGCAGTACTTC
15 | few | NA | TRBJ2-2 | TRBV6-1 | CASRGSQGGTGELFF | TGTGCCAGCAGAGGTTCCCAGGGCGGCACCGGGGAGCTGTTTTTT
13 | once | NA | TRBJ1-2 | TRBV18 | CASSPPLAYGYTF | TGTGCCAGCTCACCACCGTTAGCATATGGCTACACCTTC
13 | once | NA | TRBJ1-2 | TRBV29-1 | CSAERDFGSGYTF | TGCAGCGCTGAAAGGGACTTCGGGTCTGGCTACACCTTC
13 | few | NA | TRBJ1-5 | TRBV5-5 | CASSLDRNQPQHF | TGTGCCAGCAGCCTGGACCGGAATCAGCCCCAGCATTTT
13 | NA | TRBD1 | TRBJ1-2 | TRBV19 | CASTPLSTGSYTF | TGTGCCAGTACCCCCTTGTCGACAGGGAGTTACACCTTC
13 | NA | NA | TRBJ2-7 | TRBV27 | CASSPAGGYEQYF | TGTGCCAGCAGCCCCGCGGGCGGCTACGAGCAGTACTTC
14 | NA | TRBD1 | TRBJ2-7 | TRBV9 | CASSVGLQGGEQYF | TGTGCCAGCAGCGTAGGTTTACAGGGGGGTGAGCAGTACTTC
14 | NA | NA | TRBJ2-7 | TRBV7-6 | CASSLLVGFYEQYF | TGTGCCAGCAGCTTACTAGTAGGCTTCTACGAGCAGTACTTC
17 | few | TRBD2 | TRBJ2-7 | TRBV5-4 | CASSFPGLTSGTYEQYF | TGTGCCAGCAGCTTCCCTGGGCTGACTAGCGGTACCTACGAGCAGTACTTC
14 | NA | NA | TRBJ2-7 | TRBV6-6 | CAIKDGVGSYEQYF | TGTGCCATTAAGGACGGGGTTGGCTCCTACGAGCAGTACTTC
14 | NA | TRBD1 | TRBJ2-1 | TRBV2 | CASSGGTRYNEQFF | TGTGCCAGCTCAGGGGGCACGCGATACAATGAGCAGTTCTTC
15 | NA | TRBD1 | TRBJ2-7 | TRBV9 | CASSAGTGGGYEQYF | TGTGCCAGCAGCGCGGGGACAGGGGGTGGATACGAGCAGTACTTC
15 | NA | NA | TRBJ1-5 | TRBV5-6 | CASSLGSRGGQPQHF | TGTGCCAGCAGCTTGGGTTCCAGGGGCGGTCAGCCCCAGCATTTT
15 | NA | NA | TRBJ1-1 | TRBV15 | CATSRDLGQNTEAFF | TGTGCCACCAGCAGAGATCTTGGACAAAACACTGAAGCTTTCTTT
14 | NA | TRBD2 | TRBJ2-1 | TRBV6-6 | CASRPTSGGAGQFF | TGTGCCAGCCGGCCGACTAGCGGGGGGGCCGGGCAGTTCTTC